This entry lists 21 T cell receptor beta chains sequenced from one sample in a study of radiotherapy plus CTLA-4 blockade in lung cancer. Here immunoSEQ multiplex PCR was the method, and the copy in TCRdb shows in-frame clones only, minus some. The table shows about 49,000 clones, with 70% to 90% occurring only once. Sequenced here: peripheral blood, sampled from a patient treated with radiotherapy plus ipilimumab. The receptors were sampled from a human donor with non-small cell lung cancer whose response to radiotherapy plus ipilimumab could not be evaluated.

CDR3 amino acids: CASSLVGQGARGTEAFF. The DNA for the CDR3 is TGTGCCAGCAGCTTAGTGGGACAGGGGGCGAGGGGCACTGAAGCTTTCTTT. V usage is TRBV7-2 and J usage is TRBJ1-1; 12 bases align to TRBD1. Germline assignment: CDR1 SGHTA and CDR2 FQGNSA. Germline trimming cut 1 base from V and 4 bases from J; bases unmatched to any gene: 7. CDR3 length: 17 residues.

This chain connects TRBV5-3 to TRBJ2-4; the D gene is possibly TRBD2 (6 bases). TRBV5-3 is assigned to the ORF class and has an uncertain function. The CDR3 totals 16 residues. The V gene lost 2 bases and the J gene lost 1 base, with 13 bases spanning the gap. CDR3 coding DNA: TGTGCCAGAAGCTTCCAACCCAGCGGGGCCAAAAACATTCAGTACTTC. Protein: CARSFQPSGAKNIQYF.

The chain recombines TRBV10-3 with TRBJ2-7, with D possibly matching TRBD2 (5 bases). CDR1 is ENHRY and CDR2 is SYGVKD in the germline V gene. The CDR3 loop spans 14 amino acids. The V gene lost 10 bases and the J gene lost 4 bases, with 20 bases spanning the gap. This CDR3 reads CATRRTANDYEQYF. For the CDR3, the DNA is TGTGCCACCCGGAGGACCGCCAATGATTACGAGCAGTACTTC.

J is TRBJ1-4 and V is TRBV4-1; D is unresolved. CDR1 is MGHRA and CDR2 is YSYEKL in the germline V gene. The V end lost 1 base, the J end lost 6 bases, and 9 bases lay between the germline ends. The CDR3 loop spans 14 amino acids. The CDR3 protein is CASSQGLSDEKLFF. In DNA, the CDR3 is TGCGCCAGCAGCCAAGGTCTCAGTGATGAAAAACTGTTTTTT.

The chain is built from TRBV27 and TRBJ2-1, with D possibly matching TRBD2 (7 bases). From germline, CDR1 is MNHEY and CDR2 SMNVEV (reference sequence). V lost 5 bases and J 0 bases, leaving 17 bases between the germline ends. CDR3 length: 17 residues. The CDR3 here is CASSPTLGGASYNEQFF. Here the CDR3 DNA reads TGTGCCAGCAGTCCTACTTTAGGGGGGGCCTCCTACAATGAGCAGTTCTTC.

The V call is TRBV6-5, the J call TRBJ2-3; 9 positions agree with TRBD2. Germline CDR1 is MNHEY and CDR2 is SVGAGI. The CDR3 totals 14 residues. After removal of 10 bases from V and 3 bases from J, the junction contained 8 bases not matched to a gene. This CDR3 is CATQAGGPTDTQYF. As DNA, the CDR3 is TGTGCCACCCAAGCGGGAGGCCCGACAGATACGCAGTATTTT.

Details on this clone: The junction does not match germline at one end; this may be a read error. The chain couples TRBV18 to TRBJ2-7; TRBD1 might be the D (6 bases). This CDR3 comprises 15 residues. From germline, CDR1 is KGHSH and CDR2 LQKENI. The CDR3 sequence is CASSNLQGPSHEQYF. CDR3 nucleotides: TGTGCCAGCTCCAACCTGCAGGGGCCCTCCCACGAGCAGTACTTC.

The chain is built from TRBV18 and TRBJ2-6; D not certain. Germline loops: CDR1 KGHSH, CDR2 LQKENI. This CDR3 has 14 residues. Trimming pared 4 bases from V and 1 base from J, leaving 5 bases between. The CDR3 DNA sequence: TGTGCCAGCTCACTTCAGTCTGGGGCCAACGTCCTGACTTTC. Protein: CASSLQSGANVLTF.

V and J are TRBV9 and TRBJ1-5, with D perhaps matching TRBD1 (5 bases). Germline CDR1 and CDR2: SGDLS and YYNGEE. The CDR3 is made up of 15 amino acids. The ends were cut back, 0 bases at V and 3 bases at J, with 10 bases in the middle. CDR3 coding DNA: TGTGCCAGCAGCGTAGACGGGACTTACAATCAGCCCCAGCATTTT. This translates into CASSVDGTYNQPQHF.

This rearrangement joins TRBV5-5 to TRBJ2-6; D is possibly TRBD1 (5 bases). The CDR3 has 18 amino acids. The ends were cut back, 4 bases at V and 0 bases at J, with 17 bases in the middle. Germline lookup yields CDR1 SGHKS and CDR2 YYEKEE (reference sequence). CDR3 in DNA: TGTGCCAGCAGCCATCTACCGCAGGGCACCTCTGGGGCCAACGTCCTGACTTTC. Translating gives CASSHLPQGTSGANVLTF.

The chain is built from TRBV18 and TRBJ2-1; D remains ambiguous. The germline gives CDR1 KGHSH, CDR2 LQKENI. The CDR3 has 13 amino acids. V lost 3 bases and J 5 bases, leaving 8 bases between the germline ends. CDR3 loop: CASSPSVDNEQFF. The CDR3 DNA is TGTGCCAGCTCACCCTCAGTCGACAATGAGCAGTTCTTC.

J is TRBJ1-2 and V is TRBV27; D may be TRBD1 (5 bases). Per germline, CDR1 MNHEY and CDR2 SMNVEV (reference sequence). CDR3 length: 14 amino acids. Trimming left V 6 bases short and J 5 bases short, with 16 bases between. In nucleotides, the CDR3 is TGTGCCAGCAGCTCGAGACGACAGAATTATGGCTACACCTTC. Translating gives CASSSRRQNYGYTF.

In this sample, this clone turned up once. The DNA of the CDR3 is TGTGCCAGCAGTCGCCTATTCACAGGGTTTCCCTATGGCTACACCTTC. Translation gives CASSRLFTGFPYGYTF. J is TRBJ1-2 and V is TRBV2, with TRBD1 as a possible D gene (6 bases). The CDR3 sequence is 16 residues long. V lost 5 bases, J lost 4 bases, and 20 bases lay in between. Germline V gives CDR1 SNHLY, CDR2 FYNNEI.

The gene calls are TRBV14 and TRBJ1-1; 10 nucleotides agree with TRBD1. This CDR3 spans 16 amino acids. Losses at the gene ends were 1 base for V and 1 base for J; bases not matched to a gene: 3. Germline V lookup: CDR1 SGHDN, CDR2 FVKESK. For the CDR3, the DNA is TGTGCCAGCAGCCAAGGACAGGGGGCATGGAACACTGAAGCTTTCTTT. This encodes CASSQGQGAWNTEAFF.

The chain has TRBV9 and TRBJ2-2, with D possibly being TRBD2 (6 bases). V gave up 0 bases and J gave up 4 bases, with 13 bases separating them. There are 16 residues in the CDR3. Looked up from germline, CDR1 is SGDLS and CDR2 is YYNGEE. Written as DNA, the CDR3 is TGTGCCAGCAGCGTAGGACGCGGGGCAGGCACCGGGGAGCTGTTTTTT. As protein: CASSVGRGAGTGELFF.

The rearrangement links TRBV6-1 to TRBJ1-1, with D uncertain. CDR1 and CDR2 from the germline V gene are MNHNS and SASEGT. Trimming removed 5 bases from V and 8 bases from J, with 12 bases in between. This CDR3 contains 12 residues. CDR3 sequence reads: CASSPPDMEAFF. The CDR3 nucleotides are TGTGCCAGCAGTCCCCCAGACATGGAAGCTTTCTTT.

The chain links TRBV4-1 to TRBJ2-3; D perhaps matches TRBD2 (7 bases). The V gene lost 1 base and the J gene lost 6 bases, with 11 bases spanning the gap. The CDR3 has 14 amino acids. The germline CDR1 and CDR2 sequences are MGHRA and YSYEKL. The CDR3: CASSQVGGADTQYF. The CDR3, as DNA: TGCGCCAGCAGCCAAGTAGGGGGGGCGGATACGCAGTATTTT.

This sequence joins TRBV15 and TRBJ2-1; 12 nucleotides line up with TRBD2. CDR1 and CDR2 (germline): LNHNV, YYDKDF (reference sequence). Trimming at V came to 4 bases and at J to 8 bases, leaving 3 bases not matched to a gene. The CDR3 extends over 14 amino acids. The DNA for the CDR3 is TGTGCCACCAGCAAGGGACTAGCGGGCGATGAGCAGTTCTTC. It specifies CATSKGLAGDEQFF.

V is TRBV19 and J is TRBJ1-1; TRBD1 aligns across 7 bases. J was trimmed by 11 bases and V by 3 bases; bases with no gene match: 9. This CDR3 region has 13 residues. Germline V gives CDR1 LNHDA, CDR2 SQIVND (reference sequence). The CDR3 sequence: CASSIITGQDAFF. The CDR3 DNA sequence: TGTGCCAGTAGTATTATCACTGGACAGGATGCTTTCTTT.

V gene TRBV19 combines with J gene TRBJ1-1; 7 nucleotides align to TRBD1. With 1 base clipped from V and 7 bases from J, the junction kept 3 bases outside the gene matches. This CDR3 has 13 residues. Looked up from germline, CDR1 is LNHDA and CDR2 is SQIVND (reference sequence). The CDR3 is CASSIVGGGEAFF. The CDR3 nucleotides read TGTGCCAGTAGTATAGTAGGGGGCGGTGAAGCTTTCTTT.

The gene calls are TRBV5-1 and TRBJ2-7; tentatively, D is TRBD2 (6 bases). CDR1 is SGHRS and CDR2 is YFSETQ in the germline V gene. The CDR3 is 16 amino acids. Deletions cut 0 bases from V and 4 bases from J, with 17 bases between. The CDR3 DNA sequence: TGCGCCAGCAGCTTGGCGGTAGCGGAGTCTATGTACGAGCAGTACTTC. It yields the protein CASSLAVAESMYEQYF. Using reference TRBV5-1 and TRBJ2-7 for the parts outside the CDR3, the full variable domain is KAGVTQTPRYLIKTRGQQVTLSCSPISGHRSVSWYQQTPGQGLQFLFEYFSETQRNKGNFPGRFSGRQFSNSRSEMNVSTLELGDSALYLCASSLAVAESMYEQYFGPGTRLTVT.